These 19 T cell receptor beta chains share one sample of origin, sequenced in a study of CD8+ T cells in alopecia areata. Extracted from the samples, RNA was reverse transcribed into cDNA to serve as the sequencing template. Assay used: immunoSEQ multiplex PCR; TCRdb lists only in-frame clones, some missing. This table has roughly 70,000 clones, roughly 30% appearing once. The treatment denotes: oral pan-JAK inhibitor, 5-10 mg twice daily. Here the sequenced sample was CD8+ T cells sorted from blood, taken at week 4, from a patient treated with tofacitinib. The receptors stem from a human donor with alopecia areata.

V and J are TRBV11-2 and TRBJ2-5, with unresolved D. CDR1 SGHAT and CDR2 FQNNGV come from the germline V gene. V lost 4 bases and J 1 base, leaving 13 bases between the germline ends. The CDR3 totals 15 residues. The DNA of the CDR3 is TGTGCCAGCAGCTATACATACAGCGTCCAAGAGACCCAGTACTTC. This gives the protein CASSYTYSVQETQYF.

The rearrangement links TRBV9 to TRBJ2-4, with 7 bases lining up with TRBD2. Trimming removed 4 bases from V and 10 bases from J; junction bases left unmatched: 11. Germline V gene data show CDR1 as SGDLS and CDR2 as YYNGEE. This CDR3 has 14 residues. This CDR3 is CASSPGGYLQIQYF. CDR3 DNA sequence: TGTGCCAGCAGCCCCGGGGGGTATCTTCAGATTCAGTACTTC.

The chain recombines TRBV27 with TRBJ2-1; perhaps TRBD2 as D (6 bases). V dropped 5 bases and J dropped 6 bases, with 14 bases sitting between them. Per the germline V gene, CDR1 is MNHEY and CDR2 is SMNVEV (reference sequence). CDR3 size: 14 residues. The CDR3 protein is CASSLRLDANEQFF. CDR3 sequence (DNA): TGTGCCAGCAGTCTACGACTAGACGCCAATGAGCAGTTCTTC.

CDR3 sequence (DNA): TGTGCCAGCAGTTTAATCTGGGGAGGCGTTGAGGAGCAGTTCTTC. Translating gives CASSLIWGGVEEQFF. The gene calls are TRBV27 and TRBJ2-1; D is perhaps TRBD2 (6 bases). The germline gives CDR1 MNHEY, CDR2 SMNVEV (reference sequence). The ends were cut back, 2 bases at V and 10 bases at J, with 18 bases in the middle. The CDR3 contains 15 residues.

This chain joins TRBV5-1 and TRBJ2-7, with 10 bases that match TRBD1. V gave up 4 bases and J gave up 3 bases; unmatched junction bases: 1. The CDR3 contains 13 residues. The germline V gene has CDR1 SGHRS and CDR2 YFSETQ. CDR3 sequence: CASSGTGDYEQYF. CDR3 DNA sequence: TGCGCCAGCAGCGGGACAGGGGACTACGAGCAGTACTTC.

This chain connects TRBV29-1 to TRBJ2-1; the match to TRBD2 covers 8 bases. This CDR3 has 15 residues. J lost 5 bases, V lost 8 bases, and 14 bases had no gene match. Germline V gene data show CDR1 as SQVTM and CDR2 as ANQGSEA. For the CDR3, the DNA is TGCAGCTCCAGTTGGGGAGCGGGAGACGACAATGAGCAGTTCTTC. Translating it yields CSSSWGAGDDNEQFF.

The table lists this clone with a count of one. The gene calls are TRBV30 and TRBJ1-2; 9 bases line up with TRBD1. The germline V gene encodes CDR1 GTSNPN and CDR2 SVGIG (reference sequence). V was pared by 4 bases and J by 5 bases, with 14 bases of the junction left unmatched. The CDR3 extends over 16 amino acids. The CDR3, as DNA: TGTGCCTGGAATCGCCCCACGGGACAGGGAGTATATGGCTACACCTTC. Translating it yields CAWNRPTGQGVYGYTF. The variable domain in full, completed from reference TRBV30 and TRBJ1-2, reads SQTIHQWPATLVQPVGSPLSLECTVEGTSNPNLYWYRQAAGRGLQLLFYSVGIGQISSEVPQNLSASRPQDRQFILSSKKLLLSDSGFYLCAWNRPTGQGVYGYTFGSGTRLTVV.

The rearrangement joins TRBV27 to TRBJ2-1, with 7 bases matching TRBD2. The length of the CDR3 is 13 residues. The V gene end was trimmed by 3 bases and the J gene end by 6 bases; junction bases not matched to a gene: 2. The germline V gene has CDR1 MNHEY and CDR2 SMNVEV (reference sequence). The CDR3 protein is CASSFRLANEQFF. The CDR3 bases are TGTGCCAGCAGTTTCAGACTAGCCAATGAGCAGTTCTTC.

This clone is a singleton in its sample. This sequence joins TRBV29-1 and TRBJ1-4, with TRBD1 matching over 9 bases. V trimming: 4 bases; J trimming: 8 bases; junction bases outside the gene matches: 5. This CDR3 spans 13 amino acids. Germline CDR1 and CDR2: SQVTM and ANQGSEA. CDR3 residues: CSVAYRGQEKLFF. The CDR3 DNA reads TGCAGCGTTGCGTACAGGGGGCAGGAAAAACTGTTTTTT.

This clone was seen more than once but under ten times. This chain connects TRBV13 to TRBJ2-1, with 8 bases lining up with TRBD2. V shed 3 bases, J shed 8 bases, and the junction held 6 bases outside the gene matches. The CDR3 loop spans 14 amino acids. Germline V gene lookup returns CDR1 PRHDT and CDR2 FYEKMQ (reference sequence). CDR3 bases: TGTGCCAGCAGCTTCCAGCGGGAGATTGATGAGCAGTTCTTC. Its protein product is CASSFQREIDEQFF.

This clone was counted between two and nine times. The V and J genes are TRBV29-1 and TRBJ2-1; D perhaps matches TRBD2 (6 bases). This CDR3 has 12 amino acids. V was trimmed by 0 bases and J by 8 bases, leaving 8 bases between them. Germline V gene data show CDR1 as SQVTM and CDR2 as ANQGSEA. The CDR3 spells CSVEEGLYEQFF. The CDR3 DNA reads TGCAGCGTTGAAGAGGGACTTTATGAGCAGTTCTTC.

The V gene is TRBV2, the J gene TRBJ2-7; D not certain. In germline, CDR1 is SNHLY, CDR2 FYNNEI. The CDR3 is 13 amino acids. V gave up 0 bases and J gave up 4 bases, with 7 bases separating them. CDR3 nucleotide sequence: TGTGCCAGCAGTGAAGCGCTCGTTTACGAGCAGTACTTC. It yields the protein CASSEALVYEQYF.

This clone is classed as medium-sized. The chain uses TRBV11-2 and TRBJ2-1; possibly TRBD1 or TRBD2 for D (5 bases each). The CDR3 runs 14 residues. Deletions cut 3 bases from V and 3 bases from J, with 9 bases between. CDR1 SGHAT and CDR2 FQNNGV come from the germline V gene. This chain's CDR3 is CASSFWGSYNEQFF. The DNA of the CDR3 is TGTGCCAGCAGCTTCTGGGGGAGCTACAATGAGCAGTTCTTC.

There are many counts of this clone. The DNA for the CDR3 is TGTGCCAGCAGCTTCTCCACCGAACAGCCCCAGCATTTT. Encoded protein: CASSFSTEQPQHF. The V gene is TRBV7-9, the J gene TRBJ1-5; D is unresolved. The CDR3 runs to 13 residues. With 3 bases removed from V and 7 bases from J, the gap between germline ends came to 10 bases. The germline V gene has CDR1 SEHNR and CDR2 FQNEAQ (reference sequence).

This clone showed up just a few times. CDR3 in amino acids: CASSAHTLGELFF. CDR3 DNA: TGTGCCAGCAGCGCTCACACCCTCGGGGAGCTGTTTTTT. The chain recombines TRBV9 with TRBJ2-2; D remains ambiguous. From germline, CDR1 is SGDLS and CDR2 YYNGEE. Trimming removed 3 bases at V and 7 bases at J, with 10 bases between. CDR3 length: 13 amino acids.

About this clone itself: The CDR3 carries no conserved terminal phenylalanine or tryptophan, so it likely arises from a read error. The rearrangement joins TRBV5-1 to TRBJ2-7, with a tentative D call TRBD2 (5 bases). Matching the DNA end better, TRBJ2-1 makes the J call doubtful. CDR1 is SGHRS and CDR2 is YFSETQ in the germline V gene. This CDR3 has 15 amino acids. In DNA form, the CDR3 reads TGCGCCAGCAGCTTAGCTTGGACGGGGTACAATGAGCAGTTCCTC. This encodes CASSLAWTGYNEQFL.

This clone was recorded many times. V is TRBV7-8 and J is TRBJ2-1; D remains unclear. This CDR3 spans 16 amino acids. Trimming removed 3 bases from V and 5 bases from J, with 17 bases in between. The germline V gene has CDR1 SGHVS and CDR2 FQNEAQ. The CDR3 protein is CASSFREYIRNNEQFF. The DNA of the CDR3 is TGTGCCAGCAGCTTTCGAGAGTACATCCGGAACAATGAGCAGTTCTTC.

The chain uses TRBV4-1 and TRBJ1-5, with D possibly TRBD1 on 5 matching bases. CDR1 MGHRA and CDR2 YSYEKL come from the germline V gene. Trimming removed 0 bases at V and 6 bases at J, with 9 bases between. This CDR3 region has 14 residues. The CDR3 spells CASSQDFGAQPQHF. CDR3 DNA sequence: TGCGCCAGCAGCCAAGATTTCGGGGCTCAGCCCCAGCATTTT.

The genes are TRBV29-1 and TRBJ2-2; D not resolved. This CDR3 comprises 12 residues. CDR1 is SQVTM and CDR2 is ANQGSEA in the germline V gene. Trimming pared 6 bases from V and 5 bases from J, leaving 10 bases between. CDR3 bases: TGCAGCGTCAGCAAGGGAACCGGGGAGCTGTTTTTT. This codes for CSVSKGTGELFF.